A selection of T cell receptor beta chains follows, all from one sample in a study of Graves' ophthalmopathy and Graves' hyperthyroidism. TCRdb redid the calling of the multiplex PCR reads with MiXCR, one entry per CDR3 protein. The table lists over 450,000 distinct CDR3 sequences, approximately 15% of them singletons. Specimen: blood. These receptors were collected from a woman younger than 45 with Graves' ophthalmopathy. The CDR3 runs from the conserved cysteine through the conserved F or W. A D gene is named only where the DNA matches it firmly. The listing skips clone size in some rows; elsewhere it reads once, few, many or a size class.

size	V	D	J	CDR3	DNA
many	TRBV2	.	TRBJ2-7	CASRDSARYEQYF	TGTGCCAGCAGGGACAGCGCCCGGTACGAGCAGTACTTC
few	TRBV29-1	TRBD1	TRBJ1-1	CSVSITGVGTEAFF	TGCAGCGTATCAATAACAGGGGTTGGGACTGAAGCTTTCTTT
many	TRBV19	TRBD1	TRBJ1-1	CASSIPGQGRTEAFF	TGTGCCAGTAGTATACCGGGACAGGGGAGGACTGAAGCTTTCTTT
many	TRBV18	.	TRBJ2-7	CASSPQEGTYEQYF	TGTGCCAGCTCACCGCAAGAGGGGACCTACGAGCAGTACTTC
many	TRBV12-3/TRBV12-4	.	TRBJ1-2	CASSLDSLIYGYTF	TGTGCCAGCAGTTTGGACAGCCTGATCTATGGCTACACCTTC
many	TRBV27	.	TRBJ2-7	CASSLSWTRSYEQYF	TGTGCCAGCAGTTTATCGTGGACCCGCTCCTACGAGCAGTACTTC
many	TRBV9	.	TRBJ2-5	CASAMGGIQETQYF	TGTGCCAGCGCGATGGGTGGAATACAAGAGACCCAGTACTTC
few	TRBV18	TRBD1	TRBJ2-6	CASSPMDRAGANVLTF	TGTGCCAGCTCACCCATGGACAGGGCTGGGGCCAACGTCCTGACTTTC
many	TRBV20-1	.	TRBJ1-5	CSATQGVGLLGQPQHF	TGCAGTGCTACCCAAGGGGTGGGCCTTTTGGGTCAGCCCCAGCATTTT
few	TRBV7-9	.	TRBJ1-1	CASSPKPPGNTEAFF	TGTGCCAGCAGCCCCAAACCCCCTGGGAACACTGAAGCTTTCTTT
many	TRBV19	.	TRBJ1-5	CASTPDRTGNGVNQPQHF	TGTGCCAGTACCCCAGACCGCACAGGGAATGGTGTCAATCAGCCCCAGCATTTT
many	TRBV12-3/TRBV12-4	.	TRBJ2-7	CASSLVAYEQYF	TGTGCCAGCAGTTTAGTCGCCTACGAGCAGTACTTC
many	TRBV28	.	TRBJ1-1	CASSTRTSMNTEAFF	TGTGCCAGCAGTACCCGGACATCTATGAACACTGAAGCTTTCTTT
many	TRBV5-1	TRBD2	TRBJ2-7	CASSPELAGAYEQYF	TGCGCCAGCAGCCCGGAACTAGCGGGGGCCTACGAGCAGTACTTC
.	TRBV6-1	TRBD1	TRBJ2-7	CASSDRTGGPYEQYF	TGTGCCAGCAGTGATCGGACAGGGGGCCCCTACGAGCAGTACTTC
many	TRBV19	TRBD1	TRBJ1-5	CASSMGQLNQPQHF	TGTGCCAGTAGTATGGGACAGCTCAATCAGCCCCAGCATTTT
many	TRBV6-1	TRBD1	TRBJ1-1	CASTKNEGAGTEAFF	TGTGCCAGCACCAAAAACGAGGGGGCTGGAACTGAAGCTTTCTTT
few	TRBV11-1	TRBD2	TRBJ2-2	CASSFPSGGSDTGELFF	TGTGCCAGCAGCTTCCCTAGCGGGGGGTCGGACACCGGGGAGCTGTTTTTT
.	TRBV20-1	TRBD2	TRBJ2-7	CSARDLLAGGKGLYEQYF	TGCAGTGCTAGAGATCTACTAGCGGGAGGGAAAGGTCTCTACGAGCAGTACTTC
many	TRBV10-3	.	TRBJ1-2	CAISLSQTPEGYTF	TGTGCCATCAGCCTTAGCCAAACCCCCGAGGGCTACACCTTC
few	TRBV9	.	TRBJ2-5	CASSVDGGPKTQYF	TGTGCCAGCAGCGTAGATGGGGGGCCGAAGACCCAGTACTTC
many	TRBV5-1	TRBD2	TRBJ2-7	CASTSGDSYEQYF	TGCGCCAGCACTAGCGGGGATTCCTACGAGCAGTACTTC
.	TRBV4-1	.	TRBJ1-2	CASSQVGDGSNYGYTF	TGCGCCAGCAGCCAAGTAGGGGACGGCAGTAACTATGGCTACACCTTC
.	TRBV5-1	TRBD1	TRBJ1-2	CASSPREGGPYNYGYTF	TGCGCCAGCAGCCCCCGGGAAGGGGGCCCGTATAACTATGGCTACACCTTC
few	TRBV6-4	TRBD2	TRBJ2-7	CASSAEASGRSNSYEQYF	TGTGCCAGCAGTGCCGAGGCTAGCGGGAGGTCAAACTCCTACGAGCAGTACTTC